Given below is one T cell receptor (beta chain) in context. The antigen is not known. Sorting gave populations that all exceeded 98% purity. The CDR3 extends over 15 amino acids. V was pared by 7 bases and J by 2 bases, with 5 bases of the junction left unmatched. Looked up from germline, CDR1 is SNHLY and CDR2 is FYNNEI. The whole isolated RNA underwent reverse transcription, so sequencing captured expressed TCRB transcripts. Clones were sequenced by immunoSEQ multiplex PCR, and TCRdb holds only the in-frame ones, with some missing. The sample carries about 160,000 clones, about 8.1% recorded once. These data belong to a study of beta chain features in type 1 diabetes. The study, taken as a whole, reports: The study found that naive, central memory and Treg TCRB repertoires appeared more similar in patients than in healthy donors. People with Type 1 diabetes carried modestly yet significantly shorter TCRB CDR3s in all four CD4+ subsets. cDNA-based reads could over-represent cells with high TCR expression.

This receptor was taken from a woman under 30 with type 1 diabetes. Material: central memory CD4+ T cells from blood. This chain uses TRBV2 with TRBJ2-1, with 10 bases matching TRBD2. The CDR3 is CASMWSGGAYNEQFF. The DNA for the CDR3 is TGTGCCAGCATGTGGAGCGGGGGGGCCTACAATGAGCAGTTCTTC.